This entry describes one T cell receptor (beta chain). Germline V gives CDR1 MDHEN, CDR2 SYDVKM. This CDR3 comprises 12 residues. V shed 10 bases and J shed 7 bases, with 14 bases lying between them. Original analysis: Amplification of reference gene primers was used by the study to estimate nucleated cell counts. Profiling relied on immunoSEQ multiplex PCR, and the TCRdb table lists in-frame clones only, not all of them. Clonal size and the V and J genes are those of that table, whereas D and trimming came from the DNA. Of about 200,000 clones listed, 84% are singletons. The entry originates in a study of blood T cell repertoires in COVID-19. Study summary: Donors in the United States, Italy and Spain gave samples during acute or convalescent COVID-19.

The clonotype comes from a human donor in a cohort sampled during active COVID-19. Sequenced input: peripheral blood. The chain combines TRBV28 with TRBJ1-5; D uncertain. The CDR3 sequence is CATVRIGQPQHF. CDR3 nucleotide sequence: TGTGCCACCGTGAGGATCGGGCAGCCCCAGCATTTT.